These 32 T cell receptor beta chains share one sample of origin, sequenced in a study of T-cell reconstitution after alpha-beta-depleted transplantation in children (dated by TCRdb to 2015 to 2016). Library method: PCR. The instrument given in TCRdb is Illumina HiSeq 2500. TCR library preparation used molecular barcoding, with unique molecular identifiers applied to normalize quantification of the TCRbeta repertoire. TCRdb reran the public reads through fastp at Q25 and MiXCR, keeping productive beta chains. Rows matching on CDR3 protein sequence are summarized as one entry with the most common DNA and genes. This sample gives 200,000 to 300,000 distinct CDR3 sequences in total; more than 10% of them show up just once. Jointly, the top ten make up 2.6% of the sample. The sequencing here drew on PBMCs from the stem cell graft donor, taken from the stem cell graft. The source of these receptors is a human donor who donated a stem cell graft to a child with acute lymphoblastic leukemia.

J is TRBJ1-5 and V is TRBV5-1, with a weak D call TRBD1 (6 bases). The V gene lost 4 bases and the J gene lost 7 bases, with 15 bases spanning the gap. The CDR3 contains 14 residues. Per germline, CDR1 SGHRS and CDR2 YFSETQ. CDR3 in DNA: TGCGCCAGCAGCCCCCTTGGGGGGCGGCAGCCCCAGCATTTT. This codes for CASSPLGGRQPQHF.

The chain carries TRBV5-6 and TRBJ2-1; D is unresolved. This CDR3 has 14 amino acids. Deletions cut 2 bases from V and 1 base from J, with 7 bases between. The V gene's germline CDR1 is SGHDT and CDR2 YYEEEE. In DNA form, the CDR3 reads TGTGCCAGCAGCTTTTTTAAGTCCTACAATGAGCAGTTCTTC. Translation: CASSFFKSYNEQFF.

This clonotype was recorded many times. This chain connects TRBV29-1 to TRBJ2-5; possible D gene TRBD1, 5 bases. Trimming cost V 5 bases and J 5 bases, with 12 bases left between them. The CDR3 spans 12 residues. Germline V lookup: CDR1 SQVTM, CDR2 ANQGSEA. The CDR3: CSVSMKGETQYF. DNA of the CDR3: TGCAGCGTTAGCATGAAGGGGGAGACCCAGTACTTC.

V is TRBV18 and J is TRBJ2-2; no clear D gene. Trimming cost V 0 bases and J 0 bases, with 5 bases left between them. The CDR3 spans 15 residues. Germline V gene sequence: CDR1 KGHSH, CDR2 LQKENI. This CDR3 reads CASSPPASNTGELFF. CDR3 in DNA: TGTGCCAGCTCACCACCGGCGTCGAACACCGGGGAGCTGTTTTTT.

To note about this clonotype: This may be a read error, as it is one base from a much larger clone. This chain joins TRBV11-1 and TRBJ2-7, with 7 positions matching TRBD1. CDR1 is SGHAT and CDR2 is FQDESV in the germline V gene (reference sequence). There are 14 residues in the CDR3. CDR3 protein: CASSRPDRTYAQYF. The CDR3 DNA reads TGTGCCAGCAGCCGACCGGACAGGACCTACGCGCAGTACTTC.

Regarding this clonotype: A much larger clone sits a single nucleotide away, making a read error possible. The chain employs TRBV7-9 and TRBJ2-3, with TRBD2 matching 10 bases. CDR1 SEHNR and CDR2 FQNEAQ come from the germline V gene (reference sequence). CDR3 length equals 16 residues. Written as DNA, the CDR3 is TGTGCCAGCAGCTCTTCTAGCGGGAGTACCACATATACGCAGTATTTT. Translation: CASSSSSGSTTYTQYF.

This chain links TRBV23-1 with TRBJ2-1, with D unclear. TRBV23-1 carries the ORF label, with uncertain function. V was cut by 2 bases and J by 7 bases, with 18 bases left in between. This CDR3 comprises 16 residues. This CDR3 is CASSQTSLREINEQFF. CDR3 nucleotides: TGCGCCAGCAGTCAAACATCCCTAAGAGAGATTAATGAGCAGTTCTTC.

There are many counts of this clonotype. The rearrangement joins TRBV6-1 to TRBJ1-5, with D possibly matching TRBD1 (5 bases). Trimming took 6 bases from V and 5 from J, leaving 17 bases between them. This CDR3 region has 15 residues. CDR1 and CDR2 (germline): MNHNS, SASEGT. The CDR3 region is CASSPWGGGDQPQHF. The CDR3 coding sequence is TGTGCCAGCAGCCCCTGGGGAGGAGGGGATCAGCCCCAGCATTTT.

This clonotype was counted a single time. This chain joins TRBV7-2 and TRBJ2-7; D ambiguous. Germline V gene sequence: CDR1 SGHTA, CDR2 FQGNSA. This CDR3 has 12 residues. V shed 4 bases and J shed 3 bases, with 7 bases lying between them. CDR3 protein: CASSSMIYEQYF. In DNA form, the CDR3 reads TGTGCCAGCAGCTCTATGATCTACGAGCAGTACTTC.

This clonotype has a count of ten or more. The J gene is TRBJ2-1, the V gene TRBV6-1, with 8 bases matching TRBD1. The ends lost 5 bases at V and 10 bases at J; junction bases unmatched: 7. The CDR3 consists of 13 residues. CDR1 is MNHNS, CDR2 SASEGT, per germline. CDR3 loop: CASSLQGAGEQFF. The CDR3 DNA reads TGTGCCAGCAGTCTCCAGGGGGCAGGGGAGCAGTTCTTC.

This clonotype has at least ten counts. This chain links TRBV4-2 with TRBJ2-3; 8 bases line up with TRBD2. The CDR3 is 15 residues long. Germline V gene sequence: CDR1 LGHNA, CDR2 YNFKEQ. V lost 1 base to trimming and J lost 7 bases; unmatched junction nucleotides: 7. CDR3 sequence reads: CASSQVGGASNTQYF. The CDR3 DNA follows: TGTGCCAGCAGCCAAGTCGGGGGGGCCTCAAATACGCAGTATTTT.

This clonotype was detected many times. This chain connects TRBV20-1 to TRBJ1-5, with TRBD1 identical over 9 bases. Unmatched junction bases numbered 4, after V lost 1 base and J lost 3 bases. Germline V gene data show CDR1 as DFQATT and CDR2 as SNEGSKA (reference sequence). The CDR3 covers 15 residues. The CDR3 nucleotides are TGCAGTGCTAGAGGGGGGACAGGGCTCAATCAGCCCCAGCATTTT. Its protein is CSARGGTGLNQPQHF.

This clonotype was detected many times. The rearrangement links TRBV27 to TRBJ2-1, with TRBD1 matching over 11 bases. V was pared by 4 bases and J by 12 bases, with 8 bases of the junction left unmatched. Germline V gene sequence: CDR1 MNHEY, CDR2 SMNVEV (reference sequence). This CDR3 region has 14 residues. Written as DNA, the CDR3 is TGTGCCAGCAGTTGGGACAGGGGGACCCATGGGCAGTTCTTC. Translating it yields CASSWDRGTHGQFF.

There are many counts of this clonotype. The genes are TRBV29-1 and TRBJ2-3, with 13 positions matching TRBD2. V trimming: 4 bases; J trimming: 8 bases; junction bases outside the gene matches: 6. Germline V gene sequence: CDR1 SQVTM, CDR2 ANQGSEA. This CDR3 comprises 14 residues. CDR3 sequence: CSVGTSGGLITQYF. The CDR3 nucleotides are TGCAGCGTTGGGACTAGCGGGGGCCTTATTACGCAGTATTTT.

This clonotype was detected many times. This chain joins TRBV28 and TRBJ1-2, with 8 nucleotides matching TRBD1. CDR1 and CDR2 (germline): MDHEN, SYDVKM. V lost 4 bases, J lost 3 bases, and 13 bases stayed unmatched. The length of the CDR3 is 17 residues. The CDR3 reads CASSSLGQGALDYGYTF. The CDR3 coding sequence is TGTGCCAGCAGTTCCCTTGGGCAGGGGGCCTTGGACTATGGCTACACCTTC.

The chain uses TRBV6-1 and TRBJ1-5, with D possibly being TRBD1 (6 bases). The V and J ends lost 6 bases and 3 bases respectively, with 15 bases between them. Germline V gene data show CDR1 as MNHNS and CDR2 as SASEGT. The CDR3 extends over 15 amino acids. CDR3: CASSRGRFLNQPQHF. CDR3 coding DNA: TGTGCCAGCAGCCGGGGGCGTTTCCTCAATCAGCCCCAGCATTTT.

This clonotype was picked up many times. This rearrangement joins TRBV9 to TRBJ2-2, with no clear D. Trimming pared 0 bases from V and 7 bases from J, leaving 7 bases between. Germline values: CDR1 SGDLS, CDR2 YYNGEE. The CDR3 runs 13 residues. The CDR3 sequence: CASSVVGRGELFF. CDR3 in DNA: TGTGCCAGCAGCGTAGTGGGCCGCGGGGAGCTGTTTTTT.

In its sample, this clonotype was seen many times. This chain connects TRBV28 to TRBJ2-2; TRBD2 agrees at 8 bases. Germline V gives CDR1 MDHEN, CDR2 SYDVKM. The CDR3 length is 19 residues. The V segment lost 6 bases and the J segment 4 bases; nucleotides outside the gene matches: 19. CDR3 coding DNA: TGTGCCAGCAGCTTAAGGCCCTATGGGGTAGCGGGACTCACCGGGGAGCTGTTTTTT. It codes for CASSLRPYGVAGLTGELFF.

This clonotype appeared many times. Relative to the germline gene, one junction end is altered; a read error may explain this. The V gene is TRBV11-2, the J gene TRBJ1-3; the match to TRBD1 covers 9 bases. The CDR3 sequence is 13 residues long. Germline V gene sequence: CDR1 SGHAT, CDR2 FQNNGV. The CDR3 sequence: CASSTGQGKTIYF. The CDR3 nucleotides read TGTGCCAGCAGCACGGGACAGGGAAAGACCATATATTTT.

As concerns this clonotype: This may stem from a read error, because a much larger clone lies one nucleotide away. This CDR3 fails to terminate in the conserved phenylalanine or tryptophan, so it likely reflects a read error. This chain joins TRBV28 and TRBJ2-5; D unresolved. The CDR3 is made up of 13 amino acids. The V end lost 5 bases, the J end lost 2 bases, and 9 bases lay between the germline ends. Germline CDR1 and CDR2: MDHEN and SYDVKM. In nucleotides, the CDR3 is TGTGCCAGCAGTGCACGTTCTCAAGAGACCCAGTACTTG. Its protein is CASSARSQETQYL.

This clonotype was found many times. The chain employs TRBV6-5 and TRBJ1-6, with D perhaps matching TRBD1 (6 bases). The CDR3 covers 15 residues. Germline V gene lookup returns CDR1 MNHEY and CDR2 SVGAGI. Deletions cut 5 bases from V and 8 bases from J, with 16 bases between. CDR3: CASSNLPSGDSPLHF. The CDR3 bases are TGTGCCAGCAGTAACCTACCTTCAGGGGATTCACCCCTCCACTTT.

This clonotype was counted many times. The genes are TRBV28 and TRBJ2-3; D is unclear. The length of the CDR3 is 13 residues. CDR1 and CDR2 (germline): MDHEN, SYDVKM. Between the trimmed V and J ends, which lost 3 bases and 6 bases, there was a span of 10 bases. This chain's CDR3 is CASSFPRKDTQYF. The CDR3, as DNA: TGTGCCAGCAGTTTCCCGAGAAAGGATACGCAGTATTTT.

This clonotype was detected only a few times. V is TRBV20-1 and J is TRBJ1-2; 8 positions agree with TRBD1. V shed 0 bases and J 5 bases; nucleotides not matched to a gene: 8. Per germline, CDR1 DFQATT and CDR2 SNEGSKA (reference sequence). The CDR3 covers 15 residues. CDR3 in amino acids: CSAREWDRSPYGYTF. CDR3 nucleotides: TGCAGTGCTAGAGAGTGGGACAGGAGTCCTTATGGCTACACCTTC.

In this sample, this clonotype turned up many times. The rearrangement joins TRBV7-2 to TRBJ1-5, with TRBD1 as a possible D gene (5 bases). This CDR3 has 14 residues. Deletions cut 4 bases from V and 3 bases from J, with 10 bases between. Germline V lookup: CDR1 SGHTA, CDR2 FQGNSA. The CDR3 protein is CASSSTVANQPQHF. As DNA, the CDR3 is TGTGCCAGCAGCTCGACAGTTGCCAATCAGCCCCAGCATTTT.

This clonotype was counted many times. The J gene is TRBJ2-1, the V gene TRBV6-1, with D maybe TRBD1 (6 bases). This CDR3 is built from 14 residues. Trimming cost V 5 bases and J 3 bases, with 11 bases left between them. In germline, CDR1 is MNHNS, CDR2 SASEGT. CDR3 loop: CASSPGTNYNEQFF. CDR3 sequence (DNA): TGTGCCAGCAGTCCCGGGACAAACTACAATGAGCAGTTCTTC.

This clonotype has ten or more counts. The CDR3 reads CSAHTPGQGNEKLFF. CDR3 in DNA: TGCAGTGCTCATACACCGGGACAGGGAAATGAAAAACTGTTTTTT. The chain uses TRBV20-1 and TRBJ1-4; 9 bases are a match to TRBD1. The CDR3 covers 15 residues. The V gene's germline CDR1 is DFQATT and CDR2 SNEGSKA (reference sequence). V was clipped by 5 bases and J by 5 bases; unmatched bases: 9.

This clonotype was seen at least ten times. The chain links TRBV27 to TRBJ2-5; no clear D gene. The CDR3 has 13 residues. CDR1 and CDR2 (germline): MNHEY, SMNVEV (reference sequence). V was shortened by 4 bases and J by 5 bases, with 11 bases between the two germline ends. CDR3 sequence: CASSWKFEETQYF. The CDR3 nucleotides are TGTGCCAGCAGTTGGAAGTTCGAGGAGACCCAGTACTTC.

Turning to this clonotype: A much larger clone sits a single nucleotide away, making a read error possible. In this CDR3 the conserved last residue, phenylalanine or tryptophan, is missing, so a read error is likely. The chain combines TRBV18 with TRBJ1-1; weak D call: TRBD1 (5 bases). Germline loops: CDR1 KGHSH, CDR2 LQKENI. V gave up 3 bases and J gave up 7 bases, with 15 bases separating them. The CDR3 extends over 14 amino acids. This chain's CDR3 is CASSPQEGRGEAFL. CDR3 nucleotide sequence: TGTGCCAGCTCACCCCAGGAGGGGAGGGGTGAAGCTTTCTTG.

This clonotype was observed many times. The genes are TRBV29-1 and TRBJ2-7; D is perhaps TRBD1 (6 bases). CDR1 and CDR2 (germline): SQVTM, ANQGSEA. CDR3 size: 14 residues. The V and J ends lost 4 bases and 2 bases respectively, with 15 bases between them. The CDR3: CSVVPLDRTYEQYF. CDR3 sequence (DNA): TGCAGCGTTGTTCCCCTAGACAGGACCTACGAGCAGTACTTC.

This clonotype was recorded at least ten times. The gene calls are TRBV7-9 and TRBJ1-2; the D is unclear. Trimming left V 4 bases short and J 7 bases short, with 10 bases between. This CDR3 comprises 12 residues. CDR1 is SEHNR, CDR2 FQNEAQ, per germline (reference sequence). The CDR3 reads CASSSSGSGYTF. The CDR3 DNA sequence: TGTGCCAGCAGCTCCAGCGGCTCTGGCTACACCTTC.

This clonotype was counted at least ten times. The chain carries TRBV4-3 and TRBJ2-2, with 9 bases aligning to TRBD1. V shed 6 bases, J shed 4 bases, and the junction held 3 bases outside the gene matches. This CDR3 contains 14 residues. Germline CDR1 and CDR2: LGHNA and YSLEER. CDR3 bases: TGCGCCAGCAGACAGGGGGCAGGCACCGGGGAGCTGTTTTTT. Its translation: CASRQGAGTGELFF.

At least ten counts were recorded for this clonotype. The J gene is TRBJ2-2, the V gene TRBV20-1; 13 bases map to TRBD2. V was clipped by 2 bases and J by 5 bases; unmatched bases: 17. Germline V gene lookup returns CDR1 DFQATT and CDR2 SNEGSKA (reference sequence). CDR3 length: 20 residues. The CDR3: CSARPPLTSGRARSTGELFF. The CDR3 DNA reads as TGCAGTGCTAGACCTCCACTAACTAGCGGGAGGGCCCGAAGTACCGGGGAGCTGTTTTTT.